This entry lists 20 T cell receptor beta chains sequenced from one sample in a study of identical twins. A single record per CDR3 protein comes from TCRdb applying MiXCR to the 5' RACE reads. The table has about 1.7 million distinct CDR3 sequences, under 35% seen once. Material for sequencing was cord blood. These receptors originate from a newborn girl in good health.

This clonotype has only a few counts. CDR3 sequence reads: CASSARGGEQFF. In nucleotides, the CDR3 is TGTGCCAGCAGTGCGAGGGGGGGCGAGCAGTTCTTC. V is TRBV25-1 and J is TRBJ2-1; perhaps TRBD2 as D (7 bases). CDR1 and CDR2 from the germline V gene are MGHDK and SYGVNS. Trimming took off 4 bases at V and 10 bases at J, with 11 bases between the two ends. The CDR3 runs 12 residues.

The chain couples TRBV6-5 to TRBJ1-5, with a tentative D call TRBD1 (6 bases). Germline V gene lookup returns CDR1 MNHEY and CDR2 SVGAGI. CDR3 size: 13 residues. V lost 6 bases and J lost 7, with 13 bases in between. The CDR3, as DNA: TGTGCCAGCAGATCAGGGGCCGGACAGCCCCAGCATTTT. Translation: CASRSGAGQPQHF.

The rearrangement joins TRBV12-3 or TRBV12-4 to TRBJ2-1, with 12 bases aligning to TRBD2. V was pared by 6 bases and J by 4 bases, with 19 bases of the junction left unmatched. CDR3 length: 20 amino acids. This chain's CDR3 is CASSPIFWTSGAYPYNEQFF. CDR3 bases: TGTGCCAGCAGCCCTATTTTCTGGACTAGCGGGGCCTACCCTTACAATGAGCAGTTCTTC.

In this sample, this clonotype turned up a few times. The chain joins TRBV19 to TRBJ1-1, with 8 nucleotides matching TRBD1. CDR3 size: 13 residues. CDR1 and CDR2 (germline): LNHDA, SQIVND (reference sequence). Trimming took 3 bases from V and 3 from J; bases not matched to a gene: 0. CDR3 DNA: TGTGCCAGTAGTATGGACAGGGACACTGAAGCTTTCTTT. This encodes CASSMDRDTEAFF.

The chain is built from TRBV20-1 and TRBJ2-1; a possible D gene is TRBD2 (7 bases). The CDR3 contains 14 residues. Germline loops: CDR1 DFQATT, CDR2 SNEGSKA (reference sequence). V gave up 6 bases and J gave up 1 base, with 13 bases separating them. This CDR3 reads CSAPQGGSYNEQFF. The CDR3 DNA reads TGCAGTGCCCCACAGGGAGGGTCCTACAATGAGCAGTTCTTC.

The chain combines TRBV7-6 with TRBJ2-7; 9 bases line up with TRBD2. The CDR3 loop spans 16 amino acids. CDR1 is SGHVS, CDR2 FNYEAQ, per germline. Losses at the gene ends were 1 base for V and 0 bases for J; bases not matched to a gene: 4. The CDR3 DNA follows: TGTGCCAGCAGCTTAGTTCCTAGCGGGACCTCCTACGAGCAGTACTTC. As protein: CASSLVPSGTSYEQYF.

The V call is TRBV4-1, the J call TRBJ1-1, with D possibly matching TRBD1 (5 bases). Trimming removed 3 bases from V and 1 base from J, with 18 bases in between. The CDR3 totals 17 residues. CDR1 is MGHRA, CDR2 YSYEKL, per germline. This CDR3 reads CASSHHAGVRRNTEAFF. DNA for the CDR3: TGCGCCAGCAGCCACCATGCGGGGGTAAGGAGGAACACTGAAGCTTTCTTT.

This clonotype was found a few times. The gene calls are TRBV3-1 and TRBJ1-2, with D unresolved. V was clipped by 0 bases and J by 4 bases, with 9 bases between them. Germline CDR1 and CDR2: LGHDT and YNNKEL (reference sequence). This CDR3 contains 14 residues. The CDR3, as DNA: TGTGCCAGCAGCCAAGATCCAGCAGCCTATGGCTACACCTTC. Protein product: CASSQDPAAYGYTF.

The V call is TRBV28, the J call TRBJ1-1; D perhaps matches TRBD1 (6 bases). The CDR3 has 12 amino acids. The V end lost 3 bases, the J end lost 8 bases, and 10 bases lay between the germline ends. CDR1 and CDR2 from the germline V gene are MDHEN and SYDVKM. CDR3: CASSFGTREAFF. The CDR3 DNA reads TGTGCCAGCAGTTTTGGGACAAGAGAAGCTTTCTTT. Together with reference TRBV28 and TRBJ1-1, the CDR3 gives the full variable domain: DVKVTQSSRYLVKRTGEKVFLECVQDMDHENMFWYRQDPGLGLRLIYFSYDVKMKEKGDIPEGYSVSREKKERFSLILESASTNQTSMYLCASSFGTREAFFGQGTRLTVV.

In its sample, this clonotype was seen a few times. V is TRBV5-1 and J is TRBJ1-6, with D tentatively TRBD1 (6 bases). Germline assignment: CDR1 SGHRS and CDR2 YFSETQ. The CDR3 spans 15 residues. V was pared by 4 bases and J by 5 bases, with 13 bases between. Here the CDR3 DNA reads TGCGCCAGCAGCGCGGGGACACCCAATAATTCACCCCTCCACTTT. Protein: CASSAGTPNNSPLHF.

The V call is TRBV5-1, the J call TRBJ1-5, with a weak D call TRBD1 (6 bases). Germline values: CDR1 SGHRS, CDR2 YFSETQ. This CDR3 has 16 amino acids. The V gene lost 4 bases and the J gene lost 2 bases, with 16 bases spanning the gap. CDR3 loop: CASSAGDRLGNQPQHF. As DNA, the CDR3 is TGCGCCAGCAGCGCCGGAGACAGGCTCGGCAATCAGCCCCAGCATTTT.

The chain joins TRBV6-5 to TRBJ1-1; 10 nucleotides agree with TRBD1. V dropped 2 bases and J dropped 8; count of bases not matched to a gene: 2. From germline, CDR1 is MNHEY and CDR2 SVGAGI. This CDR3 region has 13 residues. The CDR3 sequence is CASSYGTGEEAFF. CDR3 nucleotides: TGTGCCAGCAGTTACGGGACAGGGGAAGAAGCTTTCTTT.

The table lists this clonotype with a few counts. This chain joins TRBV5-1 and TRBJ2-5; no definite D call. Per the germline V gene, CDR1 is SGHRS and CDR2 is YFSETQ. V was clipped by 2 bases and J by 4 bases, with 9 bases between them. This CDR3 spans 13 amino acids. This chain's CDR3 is CASSFGEVETQYF. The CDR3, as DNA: TGCGCCAGCAGCTTTGGTGAGGTAGAGACCCAGTACTTC.

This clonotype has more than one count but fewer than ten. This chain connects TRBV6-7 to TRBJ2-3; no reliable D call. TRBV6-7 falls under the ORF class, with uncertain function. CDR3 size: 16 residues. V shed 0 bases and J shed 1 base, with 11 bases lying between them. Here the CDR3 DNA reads TGTGCCAGCAGTTACTCGGTTGAAGAGGGCACAGATACGCAGTATTTT. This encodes CASSYSVEEGTDTQYF.

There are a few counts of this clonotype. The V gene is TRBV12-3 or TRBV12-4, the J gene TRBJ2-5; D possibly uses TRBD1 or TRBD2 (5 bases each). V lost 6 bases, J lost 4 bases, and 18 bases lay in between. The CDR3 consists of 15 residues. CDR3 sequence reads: CASRLRDARRETQYF. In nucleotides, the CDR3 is TGTGCCAGCAGGTTAAGGGACGCGCGGCGAGAGACCCAGTACTTC.

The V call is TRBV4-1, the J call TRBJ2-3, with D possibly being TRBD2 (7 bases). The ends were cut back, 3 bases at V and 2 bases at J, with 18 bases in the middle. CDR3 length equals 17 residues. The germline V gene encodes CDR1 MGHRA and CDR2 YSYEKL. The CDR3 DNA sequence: TGCGCCAGCAGCCACGTGAGAAGCGGGACATCCACAGATACGCAGTATTTT. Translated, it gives CASSHVRSGTSTDTQYF.

The CDR3 reads CSARTRTLSGANVLTF. CDR3 nucleotide sequence: TGCAGTGCGAGGACTAGAACCCTTTCTGGGGCCAACGTCCTGACTTTC. The chain has TRBV20-1 and TRBJ2-6; TRBD2 aligns across 7 bases. This CDR3 has 16 residues. The ends lost 6 bases at V and 1 base at J; junction bases unmatched: 9. The germline V gene has CDR1 DFQATT and CDR2 SNEGSKA (reference sequence).

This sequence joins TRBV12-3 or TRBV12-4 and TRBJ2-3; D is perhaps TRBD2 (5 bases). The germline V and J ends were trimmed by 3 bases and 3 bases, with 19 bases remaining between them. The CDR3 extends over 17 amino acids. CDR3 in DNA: TGTGCCAGCAGTTTCCTAGCTGACCTCCAGAGAACAGATACGCAGTATTTT. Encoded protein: CASSFLADLQRTDTQYF.

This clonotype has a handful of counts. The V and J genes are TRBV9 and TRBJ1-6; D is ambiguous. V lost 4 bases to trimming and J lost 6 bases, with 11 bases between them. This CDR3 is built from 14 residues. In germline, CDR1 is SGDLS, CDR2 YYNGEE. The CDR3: CASSPSRLNSPLHF. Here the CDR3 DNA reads TGTGCCAGCAGCCCCAGCAGGCTTAATTCACCCCTCCACTTT.

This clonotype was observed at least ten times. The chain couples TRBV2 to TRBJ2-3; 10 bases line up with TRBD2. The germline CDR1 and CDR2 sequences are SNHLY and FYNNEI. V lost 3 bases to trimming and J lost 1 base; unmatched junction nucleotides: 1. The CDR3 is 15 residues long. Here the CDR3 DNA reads TGTGCCAGCAGTGAGGGGACTAGCGGCACAGATACGCAGTATTTT. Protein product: CASSEGTSGTDTQYF.